The 10 T cell receptor beta chains below come from one sample, sequenced in a study of blood T cells in healthy people across ages (dated by TCRdb to between 2015 and 2017). The library was prepared using 5' RACE. Sequenced using an Illumina HiSeq 2500. A second 7 to 11 cycle PCR used a sample-barcoded 5' primer and a J-beta primer mix. TCRdb took the public reads, trimmed them with fastp at Q25, ran MiXCR for clone calling and kept in-frame beta chains. Identical CDR3 protein sequences are pooled into one entry, listed with their most common genes and DNA. The sample table shows roughly 800,000 distinct CDR3 sequences, and approximately 24% are seen once. 3% of the sample comes from the top ten. A further study also used this sample, focusing on T cells of mothers and their children.

The specimen sequenced was blood. These receptors all stem from a boy between 10 and 17 years old in good health.

V and J are TRBV6-1 and TRBJ2-1, with 7 positions matching TRBD1. The CDR3 consists of 16 residues. With V trimmed by 6 bases and J by 0 bases, 8 bases remained unmatched. Germline lookup yields CDR1 MNHNS and CDR2 SASEGT. In DNA, the CDR3 is TGTGCCAGCAGAGAGGGGGCCGGTAGCTCCTACAATGAGCAGTTCTTC. Translated: CASREGAGSSYNEQFF.

The rearrangement links TRBV4-3 to TRBJ2-3; 8 bases fit TRBD2. After removal of 1 base from V and 1 base from J, the junction contained 7 bases not matched to a gene. This CDR3 is built from 17 residues. CDR1 is LGHNA, CDR2 YSLEER, per germline. CDR3 loop: CASSQALAGGGTDTQYF. The DNA for the CDR3 is TGCGCCAGCAGCCAAGCGCTAGCGGGTGGGGGCACAGATACGCAGTATTTT.

This chain joins TRBV5-1 and TRBJ2-7, with TRBD1 as a possible D gene (5 bases). The V and J ends lost 0 bases and 5 bases respectively, with 12 bases between them. CDR1 is SGHRS and CDR2 is YFSETQ in the germline V gene. The CDR3 sequence is 14 residues long. CDR3 DNA: TGCGCCAGCAGCTTGGCAGGGCCCGTCGACGAGCAGTACTTC. Protein product: CASSLAGPVDEQYF.

This clonotype showed up just a few times. CDR3 in DNA: TGTGCCAGCAGCTACGGGACTACCCAAGAGACCCAGTACTTC. This sequence encodes CASSYGTTQETQYF. The chain carries TRBV3-1 and TRBJ2-5, with TRBD2 matching 7 bases. Germline V CDR1 and CDR2: LGHDT, YNNKEL (reference sequence). The CDR3 covers 14 residues. V was clipped by 5 bases and J by 1 base; unmatched bases: 4.

This clonotype was seen a few times. CDR3 region: CSVEVGGNTEAFF. Here the CDR3 DNA reads TGCAGCGTTGAAGTGGGAGGGAACACTGAAGCTTTCTTT. The chain uses TRBV29-1 and TRBJ1-1; D unclear. Between the trimmed V and J ends, which lost 1 base and 1 base, there was a span of 7 bases. CDR3 length: 13 amino acids. Germline CDR1 and CDR2: SQVTM and ANQGSEA.

This rearrangement joins TRBV20-1 to TRBJ2-5; no reliable D call. The germline V and J ends were trimmed by 0 bases and 5 bases, with 16 bases remaining between them. The CDR3 sequence is 15 residues long. In germline, CDR1 is DFQATT, CDR2 SNEGSKA (reference sequence). Here the CDR3 DNA reads TGCAGTGCTAGAGATCCTTTAACCCAAAGGGAGACCCAGTACTTC. This translates into CSARDPLTQRETQYF.

This rearrangement joins TRBV10-3 to TRBJ2-5, with TRBD1 matching over 7 bases. J gave up 2 bases and V 3 bases, and 3 bases lay outside the gene matches. Germline loops: CDR1 ENHRY, CDR2 SYGVKD. This CDR3 is built from 14 residues. The DNA for the CDR3 is TGTGCCATCAGTGACGGGGACAGTCAAGAGACCCAGTACTTC. Its translation: CAISDGDSQETQYF.

The chain joins TRBV6-5 to TRBJ2-1, with 7 positions matching TRBD2. This CDR3 comprises 12 residues. CDR1 is MNHEY, CDR2 SVGAGI, per germline. The J segment lost 8 bases and the V segment lost 6 bases, leaving 4 bases of the junction unmatched. The CDR3, as DNA: TGTGCCAGCAGCCGGGGGGTCGATGAGCAGTTCTTC. This gives the protein CASSRGVDEQFF.

This clonotype was counted a few times. The rearrangement joins TRBV10-2 to TRBJ1-6, with D possibly being TRBD1 (6 bases). CDR1 WSHSY and CDR2 SAAADI come from the germline V gene. Trimming pared 6 bases from V and 7 bases from J, leaving 16 bases between. There are 15 residues in the CDR3. The CDR3 nucleotides are TGCGCCAGCAGAGACCGGGACATATTGAATTCACCCCTCCACTTT. Protein sequence: CASRDRDILNSPLHF.

The chain recombines TRBV10-2 with TRBJ2-5; 12 nucleotides align to TRBD2. J gave up 5 bases and V 4 bases, and 8 bases lay outside the gene matches. The CDR3 is 16 amino acids. The germline V gene has CDR1 WSHSY and CDR2 SAAADI. Here the CDR3 reads CASSVASGGAGETQYF. The CDR3 DNA reads TGCGCCAGCAGTGTGGCTAGCGGGGGGGCCGGGGAGACCCAGTACTTC.